This TCR beta chain was captured in a study of CD8 T cells in Susac syndrome. In blood CD8+ and CD4+ T cells, TCR beta underwent sequencing. TEMRA cells were FACS-enriched, with CD8+ and CD4+ T cells isolated negatively. Random hexamers were used to reverse transcribe about 0.45 to 1 ug of RNA. The amplification used immunoSEQ multiplex PCR on TCR beta CDR3; it spanned 54 Vbeta and 13 Jbeta. TCRdb re-analysed the immunoSEQ multiplex PCR reads in MiXCR, keeping a single row per CDR3 protein. The repertoire holds about 430,000 distinct CDR3 sequences, with around 85% as singletons. This CDR3 is 12 amino acids long. The V gene lost 3 bases and the J gene lost 6 bases, with 6 bases spanning the gap. Germline V CDR1 and CDR2: MNHEY, SMNVEV (reference sequence). Of note for this clonotype: Its antigen is still unknown.

General study results and limits: As the study acknowledged, the number of individuals who were part of its TCR sequencing and HLA analysis was relatively small.

The sequenced sample consisted of CD8+ T cells from PBMCs. The TCR sequence derives from a human donor with multiple sclerosis. The genes are TRBV27 and TRBJ2-1; no definite D call. CDR3 DNA sequence: TGTGCCAGCAGTTTCGATCCCAATGAGCAGTTCTTC. The encoded protein is CASSFDPNEQFF.